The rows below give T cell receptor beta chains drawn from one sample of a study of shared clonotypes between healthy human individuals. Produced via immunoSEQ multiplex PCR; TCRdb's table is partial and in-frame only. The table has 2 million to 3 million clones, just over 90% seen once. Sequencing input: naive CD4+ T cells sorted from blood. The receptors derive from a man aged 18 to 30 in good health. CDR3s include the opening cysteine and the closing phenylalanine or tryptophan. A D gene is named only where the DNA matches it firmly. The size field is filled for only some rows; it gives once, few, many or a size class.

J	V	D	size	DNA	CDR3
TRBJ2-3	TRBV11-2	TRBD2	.	TGTGCCAGCAGCTTCAGACTAGCGGGATCCCCAGATACGCAGTATTTT	CASSFRLAGSPDTQYF
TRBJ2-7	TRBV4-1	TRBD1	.	TGCGCCAGCAGCCAACTGGGACAGGGGGCGTGGTACGAGCAGTACTTC	CASSQLGQGAWYEQYF
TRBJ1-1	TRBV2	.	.	TGTGCCAGCAGTGATGAGGAGAACACTGAAGCTTTCTTT	CASSDEENTEAFF
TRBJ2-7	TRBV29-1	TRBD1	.	TGCAGCGTTCGGGCAGGGGGCTCCTACGAGCAGTACTTC	CSVRAGGSYEQYF
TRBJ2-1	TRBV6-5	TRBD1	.	TGTGCCAGCAACTTGGACAGGAGCCCCTACAATGAGCAGTTCTTC	CASNLDRSPYNEQFF
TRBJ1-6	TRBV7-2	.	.	TGTGCCAGCAGCCTCTTCTCTTCACCCCTCCACTTT	CASSLFSSPLHF
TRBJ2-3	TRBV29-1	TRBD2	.	TGCAGCGTCAAGACTAGCGGGAGCACAGATACGCAGTATTTT	CSVKTSGSTDTQYF
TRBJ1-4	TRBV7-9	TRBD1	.	TGTGCCAGCAGCGACAGGGGGGGAAAACTGTTTTTT	CASSDRGGKLFF
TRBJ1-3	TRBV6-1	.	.	TGTGCCAGCAGTGGCTTGACAGTACCTTCTGGAAACACCATATATTTT	CASSGLTVPSGNTIYF
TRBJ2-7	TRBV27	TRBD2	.	TGTGCCAGCAGTTTACAGACTAGCGGGAGCTACGAGCAGTACTTC	CASSLQTSGSYEQYF
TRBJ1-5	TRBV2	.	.	TGTGCCAGCAGTGAAGGGCCCCTCCAGCCCCAGCATTTT	CASSEGPLQPQHF
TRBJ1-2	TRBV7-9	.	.	TGTGCCAGCAGCTTAGCGTTAGACGGCTATGGCTACACCTTC	CASSLALDGYGYTF
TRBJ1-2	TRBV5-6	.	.	TGTGCCAGCAGTCGGTCAGGTATCTATGGCTACACCTTC	CASSRSGIYGYTF
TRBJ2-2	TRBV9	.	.	TGTGCCAGCAGCGCGGACCGAAACACCGGGGAGCTGTTTTTT	CASSADRNTGELFF
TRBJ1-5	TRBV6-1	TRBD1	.	TGTGCCAGCAGTGAAATGACAGGGTATCAGCCCCAGCATTTT	CASSEMTGYQPQHF
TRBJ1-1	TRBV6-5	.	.	TGTGCCAGCAGTCCCAGGGGTAACACTGAAGCTTTCTTT	CASSPRGNTEAFF
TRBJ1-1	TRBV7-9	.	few	TGTGCCAGCAGCCCCCGTGGGTACATGAACACTGAAGCTTTCTTT	CASSPRGYMNTEAFF
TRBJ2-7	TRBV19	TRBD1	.	TGTGCCAGTAGTATAAGCGACAGGGGAATCTACGAGCAGTACTTC	CASSISDRGIYEQYF
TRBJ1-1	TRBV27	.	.	TGTGCCAGCAGTTATCGGTTAGAAAACACTGAAGCTTTCTTT	CASSYRLENTEAFF
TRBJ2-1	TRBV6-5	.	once	TGTGCCAGCAGTTACTCATCAGACAATGAGCAGTTCTTC	CASSYSSDNEQFF